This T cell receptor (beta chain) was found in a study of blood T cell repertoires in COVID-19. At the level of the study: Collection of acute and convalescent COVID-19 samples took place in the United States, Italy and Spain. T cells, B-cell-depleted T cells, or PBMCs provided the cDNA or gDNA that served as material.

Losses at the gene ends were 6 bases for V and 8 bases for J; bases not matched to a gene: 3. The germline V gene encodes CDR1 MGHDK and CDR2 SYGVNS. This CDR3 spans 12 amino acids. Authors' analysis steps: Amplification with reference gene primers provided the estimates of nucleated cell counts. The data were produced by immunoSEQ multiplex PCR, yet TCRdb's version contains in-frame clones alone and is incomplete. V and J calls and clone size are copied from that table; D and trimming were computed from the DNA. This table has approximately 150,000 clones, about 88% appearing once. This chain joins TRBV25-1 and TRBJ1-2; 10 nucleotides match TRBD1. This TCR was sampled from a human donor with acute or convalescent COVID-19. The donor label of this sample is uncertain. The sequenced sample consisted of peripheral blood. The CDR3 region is CASRGTGEGYTF. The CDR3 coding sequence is TGTGCCAGCAGGGGGACAGGGGAAGGCTACACCTTC.